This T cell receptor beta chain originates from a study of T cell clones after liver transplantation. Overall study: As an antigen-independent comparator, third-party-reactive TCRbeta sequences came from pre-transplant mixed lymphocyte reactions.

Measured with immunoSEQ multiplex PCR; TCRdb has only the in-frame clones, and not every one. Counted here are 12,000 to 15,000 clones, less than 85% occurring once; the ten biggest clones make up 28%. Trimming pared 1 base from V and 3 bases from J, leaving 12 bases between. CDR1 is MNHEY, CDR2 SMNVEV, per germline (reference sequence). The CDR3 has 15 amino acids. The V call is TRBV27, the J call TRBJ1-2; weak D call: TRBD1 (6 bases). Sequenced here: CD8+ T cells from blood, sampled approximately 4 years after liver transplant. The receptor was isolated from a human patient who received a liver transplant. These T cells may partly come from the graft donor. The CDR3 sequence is CASSLLGRGDYGYTF. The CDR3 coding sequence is TGTGCCAGCAGTTTATTAGGCAGGGGAGACTATGGCTACACCTTC.